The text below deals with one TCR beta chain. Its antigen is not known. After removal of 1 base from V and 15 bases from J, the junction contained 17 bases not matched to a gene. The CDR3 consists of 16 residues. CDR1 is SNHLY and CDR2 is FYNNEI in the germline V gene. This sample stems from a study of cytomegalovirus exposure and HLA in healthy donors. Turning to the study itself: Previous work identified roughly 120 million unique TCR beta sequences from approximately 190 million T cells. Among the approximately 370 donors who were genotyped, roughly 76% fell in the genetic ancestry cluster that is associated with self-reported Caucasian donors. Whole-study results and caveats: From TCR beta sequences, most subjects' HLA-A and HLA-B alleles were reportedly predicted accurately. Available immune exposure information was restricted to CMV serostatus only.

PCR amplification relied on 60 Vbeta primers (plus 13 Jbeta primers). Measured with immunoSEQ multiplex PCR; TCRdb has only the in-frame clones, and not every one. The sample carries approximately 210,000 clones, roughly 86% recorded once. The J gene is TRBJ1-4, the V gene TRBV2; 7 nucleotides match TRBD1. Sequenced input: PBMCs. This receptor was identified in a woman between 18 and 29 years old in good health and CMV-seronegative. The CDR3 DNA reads TGTGCCAGCAGTGAAGTAAGAGGAGGGGGCGCAGGGCGAATGTTTTTT. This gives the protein CASSEVRGGGAGRMFF.